This T cell receptor (beta chain) was found in a study of type 1 and type 2 diabetes patients. The sample holds many counts of this clonotype. The PCR template was genomic DNA. Multiplex PCR with 30 forward and 13 reverse primers amplified the TCR beta CDR3. TCRdb re-derived calls from the multiplex PCR reads in MiXCR, one entry per CDR3 protein. Here the sample spans fewer than 350,000 distinct CDR3 sequences, roughly 50% being singletons. Sequenced input: peripheral blood mononuclear cells (PBMCs). The receptor comes from a man aged 18-30 years with type 2 diabetes.

The CDR3 here is CSARHRSGSPLHF. CDR3 in DNA: TGCAGTGCTAGACATCGCAGTGGTTCACCCCTCCACTTT. The chain is built from TRBV20-1 and TRBJ1-6; D unresolved. The CDR3 has 13 amino acids. CDR1 and CDR2 from the germline V gene are DFQATT and SNEGSKA (reference sequence). V lost 2 bases and J lost 9, with 11 bases in between.